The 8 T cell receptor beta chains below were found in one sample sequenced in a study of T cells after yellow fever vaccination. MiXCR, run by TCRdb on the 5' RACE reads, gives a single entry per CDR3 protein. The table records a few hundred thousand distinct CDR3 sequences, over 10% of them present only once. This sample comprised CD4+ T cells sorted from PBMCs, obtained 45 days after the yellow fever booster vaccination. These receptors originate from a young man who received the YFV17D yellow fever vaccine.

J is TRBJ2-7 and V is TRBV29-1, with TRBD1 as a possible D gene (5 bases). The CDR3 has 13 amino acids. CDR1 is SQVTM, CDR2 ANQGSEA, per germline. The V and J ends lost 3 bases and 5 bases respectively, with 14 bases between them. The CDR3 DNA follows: TGCAGCGTTGAGGGTCCAGGGATCAACGAGCAGTACTTC. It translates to CSVEGPGINEQYF.

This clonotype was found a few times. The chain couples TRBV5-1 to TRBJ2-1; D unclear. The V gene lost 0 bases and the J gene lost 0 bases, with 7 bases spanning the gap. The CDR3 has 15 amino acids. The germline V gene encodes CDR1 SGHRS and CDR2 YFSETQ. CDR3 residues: CASSLVWTSYNEQFF. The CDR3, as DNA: TGCGCCAGCAGCTTGGTTTGGACCTCCTACAATGAGCAGTTCTTC.

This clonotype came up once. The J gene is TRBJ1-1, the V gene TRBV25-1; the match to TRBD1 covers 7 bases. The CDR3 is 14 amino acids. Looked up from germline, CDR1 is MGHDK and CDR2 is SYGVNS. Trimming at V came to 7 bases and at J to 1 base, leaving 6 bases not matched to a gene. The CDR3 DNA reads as TGTGCCAGCACGAAGACAGGGACGAACACTGAAGCTTTCTTT. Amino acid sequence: CASTKTGTNTEAFF. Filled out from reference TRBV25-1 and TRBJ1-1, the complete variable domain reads EADIYQTPRYLVIGTGKKITLECSQTMGHDKMYWYQQDPGMELHLIHYSYGVNSTEKGDLSSESTVSRIRTEHFPLTLESARPSHTSQYLCASTKTGTNTEAFFGQGTRLTVV.

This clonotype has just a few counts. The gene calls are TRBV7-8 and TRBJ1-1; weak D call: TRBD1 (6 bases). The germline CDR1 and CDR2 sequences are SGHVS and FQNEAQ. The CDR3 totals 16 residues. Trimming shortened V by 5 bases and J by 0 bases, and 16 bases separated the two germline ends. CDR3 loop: CASSRTPQGVNTEAFF. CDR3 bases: TGTGCCAGCAGCCGTACCCCACAGGGTGTGAACACTGAAGCTTTCTTT.

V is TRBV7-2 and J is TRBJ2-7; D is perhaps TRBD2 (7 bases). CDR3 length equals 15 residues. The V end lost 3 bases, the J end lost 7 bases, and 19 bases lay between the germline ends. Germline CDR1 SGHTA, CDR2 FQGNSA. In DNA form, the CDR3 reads TGTGCCAGCAGCTTTAACGTAGGGGGAGGGGGGGAGCAGTACTTC. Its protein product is CASSFNVGGGGEQYF.

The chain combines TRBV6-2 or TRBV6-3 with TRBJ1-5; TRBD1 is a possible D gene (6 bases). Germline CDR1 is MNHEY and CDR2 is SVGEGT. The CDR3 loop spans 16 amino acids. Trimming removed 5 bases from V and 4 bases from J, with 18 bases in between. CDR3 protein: CASSKRTARDNQPQHF. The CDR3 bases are TGTGCCAGCAGTAAGCGGACAGCCCGCGATAATCAGCCCCAGCATTTT.

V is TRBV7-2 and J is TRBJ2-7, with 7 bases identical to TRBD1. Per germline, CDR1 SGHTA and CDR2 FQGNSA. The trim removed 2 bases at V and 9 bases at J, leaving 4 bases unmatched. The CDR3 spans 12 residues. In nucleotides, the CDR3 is TGTGCCAGCAGCTTACCCGGGACAGCGCAGTACTTC. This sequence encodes CASSLPGTAQYF.

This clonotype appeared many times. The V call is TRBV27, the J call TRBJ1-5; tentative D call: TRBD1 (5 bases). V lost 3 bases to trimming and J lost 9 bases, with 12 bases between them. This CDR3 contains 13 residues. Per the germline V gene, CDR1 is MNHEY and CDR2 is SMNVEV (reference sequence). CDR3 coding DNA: TGTGCCAGCAGTTTGGGCGGGGGAATGCCCCAGCATTTT. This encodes CASSLGGGMPQHF.